This T cell receptor (beta chain) emerged from a study of T cells in Graves' hyperthyroidism and ophthalmopathy (dated by TCRdb to the late 2010s). General notes on the study: Peripheral blood samples were taken at the time of initial diagnosis, prior to any treatment. To identify distinguishing TCR V-J signatures, a discovery cohort of about 95 patients was used, comprising 43 with Graves' ophthalmopathy and some 57 with stable Graves' hyperthyroidism. Prospective prediction of ophthalmopathy was tested in an independent validation cohort consisting of roughly 19 hyperthyroidism patients and 17 patients who later progressed to ophthalmopathy. The roughly 100 discovery patients were randomly divided into training and test sets at a 7:3 ratio. In addition, the study compared T-cell repertoires in thyroid tissue and in blood from six Graves' hyperthyroidism patients. Once sampling was done, hyperthyroidism patients were given methimazole at a starting dose of 30 mg daily, whereas ophthalmopathy patients were given high-dose intravenous methylprednisolone. TCR Vbeta CDR3 sequencing of some 140 peripheral blood samples (43 ophthalmopathy, 70 to 85 hyperthyroidism and some 17 progressor patients) is reported in the paper. The full study reports these points: In validation, progression to ophthalmopathy was predicted by the model with 70.59% sensitivity and 72.22% specificity, a median of around 5.9 months before onset. Most expanded thyroid clonotypes (frequency above 0.001) were also found in blood, which suggests that blood repertoires may mirror thyroid immune responses. Sample size was not statistically predetermined, and investigators were not blinded to group allocation. A model built on a 13 V-J signature distinguished ophthalmopathy from stable hyperthyroidism, reaching about 88% sensitivity and around 81% specificity in cross-validation and 80%/75% in testing.

CDR1 and CDR2 are drawn from the germline V gene (reference sequence): SEHNR, FQNEAQ. The CDR3 runs 17 residues from the cysteine to the phenylalanine. The kept DNA is CDR3 alone, 51 bases in frame from the first base. V is reduced by 1 base and J by 5 bases, leaving a spacing of 18 bases between them. This clonotype was seen at least ten times. Its antigen target is currently unknown. The sample holds no much larger clone one base away, and base qualities are not on file. Stable Graves' hyperthyroidism was defined as no progression to ophthalmopathy during 18 months of follow-up. Hyperthyroidism patients were aged 18 to 65 years and newly diagnosed, with disease duration of less than 2 months. Any patient with an uncontrolled infection, another autoimmune disease, pregnancy or lactation was excluded. Diagnoses relied on clinical symptoms, serum thyroxine and TRAb, thyroid ultrasound and orbital computed tomography. Ficoll-Paque density gradient centrifugation was used to isolate PBMCs from about 9.4 ml of fresh peripheral blood. Total RNA was extracted using Trizol reagent, and RNA quality was assessed on an Agilent 2100 Bioanalyzer.

The TCR beta CDR3 regions were amplified from RNA transcripts. The TCR CDR3 was subjected to a first round of RT-PCR using the HTBI primer set and the Qiagen OneStep RT-PCR kit. The libraries were constructed in a second round of multiplex PCR and then size-selected and purified. Libraries were sequenced paired-end with 100 bp reads on an Illumina HiSeq2000. The published analysis was carried out like this. SOAPnuke was used to process the raw data, throwing out any read that contained adapters or uncalled bases, had a mean Phred below 15, or lacked an exact constant-primer or identifier match. High-quality paired reads were merged with COPE v1.2.5, and unique nucleotide sequences were defined as clonotypes. Clonotypes were aligned to IMGT TRBV, TRBD and TRBJ reference segments using MiTCR v1.1. The analysis was restricted to V-J combinations with a frequency above 0.0001, which together covered roughly 99% of the repertoires. A TCS score was defined as the ratio between F50 (clonal expansion) and ExV (chaos), using BLOSUM62-based TCRdist between CDR3 peptides within each V-J. Welch's t-statistics and random forest reduced roughly 500 V-J features to 10 to 15, which were used in a naive Bayes classifier (R e1071). In TCRdb, the public reads were trimmed at Q25 with fastp and aligned with MiXCR, with productive beta chains retained. Entries are consolidated by CDR3 protein sequence, retaining the most common genes and DNA. Clone size and V and J calls follow TCRdb, not the original study. The sample profile shows 300,000 to 400,000 distinct CDR3 sequences; about 12% of them were found once. Together, the top ten hold roughly 9.2% of the sample.

The sample comprised blood. The source is a woman between 18 and 29 years old with Graves' hyperthyroidism. The sequence is built from TRBV7-9 and TRBJ2-1, with the D gene tentatively TRBD1 or TRBD2, based on 5 matching bases in each. The DNA reads as follows: TGTGCCAGCAGCTTAGGATCCGGGACGCCGCATAACAATGAGCAGTTCTTC. Translated, this is CASSLGSGTPHNNEQFF.